One sample yielded the 32 T cell receptor beta chains listed below, sequenced in a study of blood T cell repertoires in COVID-19. Clones were read by immunoSEQ multiplex PCR, and TCRdb kept only the in-frame ones, dropping some. The repertoire has more than 350,000 clones, just under 90% of them found once; the top ten carry approximately 9.3%. Material: PBMCs or T cells enriched from blood (not recorded which). The receptor set was obtained from a woman between 45 and 65 years old who had recovered from COVID-19.

J is TRBJ1-3 and V is TRBV7-2, with 9 bases identical to TRBD1. There are 15 residues in the CDR3. CDR1 is SGHTA, CDR2 FQGNSA, per germline. J lost 4 bases, V lost 2 bases, and 3 bases had no gene match. The CDR3 nucleotides read TGTGCCAGCAGCTTACGGACAGGGGACGGAAACACCATATATTTT. The encoded protein is CASSLRTGDGNTIYF.

The rearrangement joins TRBV12-3 or TRBV12-4 to TRBJ1-1; a possible D gene is TRBD1 (5 bases). The CDR3 length is 13 residues. V was shortened by 6 bases and J by 4 bases, with 12 bases between the two germline ends. Here the CDR3 reads CASSIGVVTEAFF. CDR3 coding DNA: TGTGCCAGCAGCATAGGGGTTGTCACTGAAGCTTTCTTT.

This chain connects TRBV11-3 to TRBJ2-1; tentatively, D is TRBD2 (7 bases). Between the trimmed V and J ends, which lost 2 bases and 4 bases, there was a span of 12 bases. This CDR3 spans 15 amino acids. CDR1 is SGHNT and CDR2 is YENEEA in the germline V gene. The CDR3, as DNA: TGTGCCAGCAGCTTAAGTCGGGGGGCGTACAATGAGCAGTTCTTC. Its protein product is CASSLSRGAYNEQFF.

This chain uses TRBV15 with TRBJ1-2; maybe TRBD1 (6 bases). The CDR3 is 14 residues long. Germline V CDR1 and CDR2: LNHNV, YYDKDF (reference sequence). Trimming shortened V by 2 bases and J by 7 bases, and 14 bases separated the two germline ends. The CDR3 loop reads CATSRQDRSRGYTF. CDR3 DNA sequence: TGTGCCACCAGCAGACAAGACAGGTCCCGTGGCTACACCTTC.

The V gene is TRBV2, the J gene TRBJ1-2, with a tentative D call TRBD1 (6 bases). CDR3 length equals 14 residues. V was trimmed by 5 bases and J by 4 bases, leaving 14 bases between them. In germline, CDR1 is SNHLY, CDR2 FYNNEI. The CDR3 region has the DNA TGTGCCAGCAGTCCGGACAGCCTAACCTATGGCTACACCTTC. This codes for CASSPDSLTYGYTF.

This clone was observed a single time. The J gene is TRBJ1-2, the V gene TRBV4-3; tentatively, D is TRBD1 (5 bases). Trimming took off 0 bases at V and 2 bases at J, with 10 bases between the two ends. The CDR3 runs to 15 residues. The V gene's germline CDR1 is LGHNA and CDR2 YSLEER. CDR3 in DNA: TGCGCCAGCAGCCAAGATCGGGGGGTAAACTATGGCTACACCTTC. It encodes CASSQDRGVNYGYTF.

The rearrangement joins TRBV2 to TRBJ2-2, with D perhaps matching TRBD2 (6 bases). This CDR3 has 15 residues. Germline V gene lookup returns CDR1 SNHLY and CDR2 FYNNEI. The V and J ends lost 3 bases and 0 bases respectively, with 8 bases between them. The CDR3 loop is CASSETRANTGELFF. In DNA form, the CDR3 reads TGTGCCAGCAGTGAGACTAGGGCGAACACCGGGGAGCTGTTTTTT.

The J gene is TRBJ2-3, the V gene TRBV15, with 13 bases that match TRBD2. Germline V gene data show CDR1 as LNHNV and CDR2 as YYDKDF (reference sequence). V was pared by 3 bases and J by 3 bases, with 3 bases of the junction left unmatched. The CDR3 sequence is 16 residues long. In DNA form, the CDR3 reads TGTGCCACCAGCAGCGGACTAGCGGGGGTTACAGATACGCAGTATTTT. It translates to CATSSGLAGVTDTQYF.

This clone was counted between two and nine times. The rearrangement joins TRBV10-3 to TRBJ1-5, with 7 bases lining up with TRBD1. Germline CDR1 ENHRY, CDR2 SYGVKD. Germline trimming cut 0 bases from V and 13 bases from J; bases unmatched to any gene: 9. The CDR3 runs to 14 residues. CDR3 residues: CAISESTKLTGQHF. For the CDR3, the DNA is TGTGCCATCAGTGAGTCAACTAAGTTGACAGGGCAGCATTTT.

The CDR3 DNA reads TGTGCCAGTAGTATAGAGCCAGGGGCGACCTCTGGGGCCAACGTCCTGACTTTC. This gives the protein CASSIEPGATSGANVLTF. V is TRBV19 and J is TRBJ2-6; tentative D call: TRBD1 (6 bases). The CDR3 covers 18 residues. Per germline, CDR1 LNHDA and CDR2 SQIVND (reference sequence). V was clipped by 0 bases and J by 0 bases, with 12 bases between them.

V is TRBV4-2 and J is TRBJ1-2; D gene unclear. CDR1 and CDR2 from the germline V gene are LGHNA and YNFKEQ. CDR3 length: 16 amino acids. V dropped 0 bases and J dropped 3 bases, with 14 bases sitting between them. The CDR3 here is CASSQDRGQNHYGYTF. In nucleotides, the CDR3 is TGTGCCAGCAGCCAAGATCGAGGGCAGAACCACTATGGCTACACCTTC.

This rearrangement joins TRBV18 to TRBJ1-4; D possibly corresponds to TRBD1 (5 bases). CDR1 and CDR2 (germline): KGHSH, LQKENI. The CDR3 consists of 15 residues. V lost 4 bases, J lost 3 bases, and 12 bases lay in between. CDR3 amino acids: CASSLGLISNEKLFF. The CDR3, as DNA: TGTGCCAGCTCACTGGGGCTCATCTCTAATGAAAAACTGTTTTTT.

V gene TRBV18 combines with J gene TRBJ2-6; 10 bases are a match to TRBD1. Germline loops: CDR1 KGHSH, CDR2 LQKENI. The CDR3 totals 17 residues. The junction had 6 bases not matched to a gene; V was cut back by 4 bases and J by 3 bases. The CDR3 loop reads CASSLGTGAVGANVLTF. The CDR3 bases are TGTGCCAGCTCACTCGGGACAGGGGCCGTTGGGGCCAACGTCCTGACTTTC.

The chain carries TRBV5-8 and TRBJ1-2; D perhaps matches TRBD1 (6 bases). The germline CDR1 and CDR2 sequences are SGHTS and YDEGEE. The CDR3 runs to 13 residues. Trimming stripped 0 bases from V and 5 bases from J, with 8 bases between. The CDR3 DNA reads as TGTGCCAGCAGCTTGGCCAGGGGTTATGGCTACACCTTC. Encoded protein: CASSLARGYGYTF.

The genes are TRBV5-1 and TRBJ1-1; D is ambiguous. The germline V gene has CDR1 SGHRS and CDR2 YFSETQ. Between the trimmed V and J ends, which lost 3 bases and 0 bases, there was a span of 9 bases. CDR3 size: 14 residues. CDR3 sequence reads: CASSSKTLNTEAFF. The CDR3 region has the DNA TGCGCCAGCAGCTCTAAGACTTTGAACACTGAAGCTTTCTTT.

The chain joins TRBV5-8 to TRBJ1-1; weak D call: TRBD1 (6 bases). Germline values: CDR1 SGHTS, CDR2 YDEGEE. V lost 1 base to trimming and J lost 6 bases, with 10 bases between them. CDR3 length: 13 residues. Here the CDR3 DNA reads TGTGCCAGCAGCTTGAGGGGGGGCTCTGAAGCTTTCTTT. This sequence encodes CASSLRGGSEAFF.

This clone has only one observation. The rearrangement uses TRBV2 and TRBJ1-6; D is uncertain. The length of the CDR3 is 13 residues. CDR1 and CDR2 (germline): SNHLY, FYNNEI. V lost 4 bases to trimming and J lost 9 bases, with 10 bases between them. CDR3 DNA sequence: TGTGCCAGCAGTGGACGGGCGGGTTCACCCCTCCACTTT. Residues: CASSGRAGSPLHF.

This clone has only one observation. The genes are TRBV4-3 and TRBJ1-3; 9 bases agree with TRBD1. Germline CDR1 is LGHNA and CDR2 is YSLEER. The CDR3 has 20 amino acids. With 3 bases clipped from V and 3 bases from J, the junction kept 18 bases outside the gene matches. Here the CDR3 DNA reads TGCGCCAGCAGCCAGGACACCGGGACAGGGTTAATATCGGTTGGAAACACCATATATTTT. Its protein product is CASSQDTGTGLISVGNTIYF.

V gene TRBV10-3 combines with J gene TRBJ2-7; D not certain. Trimming stripped 0 bases from V and 3 bases from J, with 9 bases between. The CDR3 extends over 14 amino acids. Germline-derived CDR1 and CDR2 are ENHRY and SYGVKD. CDR3 loop: CAISESTGYYEQYF. The CDR3 DNA reads as TGTGCCATCAGTGAGTCGACGGGTTACTACGAGCAGTACTTC.

V is TRBV7-6 and J is TRBJ2-3, with a possible D match to TRBD2 (6 bases). Trimming took off 6 bases at V and 0 bases at J, with 13 bases between the two ends. The CDR3 has 15 residues. Germline CDR1 SGHVS, CDR2 FNYEAQ. The CDR3 region has the DNA TGTGCCAGCAGTTCGACCGGGACTAGCACAGATACGCAGTATTTT. This translates into CASSSTGTSTDTQYF. Full variable domain (outside the CDR3, taken from reference TRBV7-6 and TRBJ2-3): GAGVSQSPRYKVTKRGQDVALRCDPISGHVSLYWYRQALGQGPEFLTYFNYEAQQDKSGLPNDRFSAERPEGSISTLTIQRTEQRDSAMYRCASSSTGTSTDTQYFGPGTRLTVL.

The rearrangement links TRBV5-1 to TRBJ1-1; D is perhaps TRBD1 (6 bases). The V end was cut by 4 bases, the J end by 3 bases, with 13 bases between. CDR1 is SGHRS and CDR2 is YFSETQ in the germline V gene. CDR3 length: 14 residues. The CDR3 here is CASSPIDRHTEAFF. The CDR3 coding sequence is TGCGCCAGCAGCCCGATCGACAGGCACACTGAAGCTTTCTTT.

The V call is TRBV11-3, the J call TRBJ2-3; D is ambiguous. Germline CDR1 SGHNT, CDR2 YENEEA. This CDR3 region has 13 residues. The V end was cut by 5 bases, the J end by 5 bases, with 11 bases between. The chain's CDR3 is CASSLMYGDTQYF. CDR3 sequence (DNA): TGTGCCAGCAGCCTCATGTACGGAGATACGCAGTATTTT.

The chain carries TRBV19 and TRBJ1-2; D may be TRBD1 (5 bases). This CDR3 comprises 14 residues. V gave up 7 bases and J gave up 2 bases, with 14 bases separating them. Looked up from germline, CDR1 is LNHDA and CDR2 is SQIVND (reference sequence). The CDR3 nucleotides are TGTGCCAGTAAGGGCCGGGGGGGGAACTATGGCTACACCTTC. Protein product: CASKGRGGNYGYTF.

The CDR3 DNA sequence: TGTGCCAGCAGCCAAGCGCCCCGTACAGAACAAGAGACCCAGTACTTC. Amino acid sequence: CASSQAPRTEQETQYF. The rearrangement links TRBV3-1 (or the pseudogene TRBV3-2) to TRBJ2-5; D not resolved. Germline assignment: CDR1 LGHDT and CDR2 YNNKEL (reference sequence). V was clipped by 1 base and J by 2 bases, with 14 bases between them. The CDR3 sequence is 16 residues long.

The chain combines TRBV19 with TRBJ1-1; D possibly corresponds to TRBD1 (5 bases). V lost 6 bases and J lost 4, with 18 bases in between. This CDR3 contains 15 residues. In germline, CDR1 is LNHDA, CDR2 SQIVND (reference sequence). CDR3 loop: CASRKAGRSGTEAFF. The CDR3 region has the DNA TGTGCCAGTAGGAAAGCGGGACGGTCAGGCACTGAAGCTTTCTTT.

The V and J genes are TRBV19 and TRBJ2-1; perhaps TRBD2 as D (7 bases). With 4 bases removed from V and 0 bases from J, the gap between germline ends came to 10 bases. Germline values: CDR1 LNHDA, CDR2 SQIVND (reference sequence). CDR3 length: 15 residues. CDR3 region: CASSSGGRSYNEQFF. For the CDR3, the DNA is TGTGCCAGTAGTAGCGGGGGCCGCTCCTACAATGAGCAGTTCTTC.

The chain joins TRBV5-1 to TRBJ1-5, with D perhaps matching TRBD1 (6 bases). CDR3 length equals 13 residues. Deletions cut 4 bases from V and 9 bases from J, with 14 bases between. CDR1 is SGHRS and CDR2 is YFSETQ in the germline V gene. The CDR3 protein is CASSPRTDGPQHF. The CDR3 DNA reads TGCGCCAGCAGCCCCCGGACAGACGGGCCCCAGCATTTT.

This clone was found once. V and J are TRBV7-6 and TRBJ1-3, with TRBD1 identical over 9 bases. This CDR3 has 17 residues. The V segment lost 2 bases and the J segment 4 bases; nucleotides outside the gene matches: 9. CDR1 is SGHVS, CDR2 FNYEAQ, per germline. CDR3 sequence: CASSLLGTGSKGNTIYF. The CDR3 bases are TGTGCCAGCAGCTTATTGGGGACAGGGTCGAAGGGAAACACCATATATTTT.

V is TRBV2 and J is TRBJ2-1; 9 nucleotides agree with TRBD2. Germline lookup yields CDR1 SNHLY and CDR2 FYNNEI. The V and J ends lost 6 bases and 4 bases, in that order; junction bases with no gene match: 10. This CDR3 contains 16 residues. CDR3 sequence (DNA): TGTGCCAGCAGGAGCGAGCGGGGGGCCCGATACAATGAGCAGTTCTTC. Encoded protein: CASRSERGARYNEQFF.

The chain joins TRBV19 to TRBJ2-7, with TRBD2 as a possible D gene (5 bases). With 2 bases removed from V and 4 bases from J, the gap between germline ends came to 12 bases. CDR3 length: 14 residues. Germline values: CDR1 LNHDA, CDR2 SQIVND (reference sequence). CDR3 nucleotides: TGTGCCAGTAGTATACCCGGGAATCGGTACGAGCAGTACTTC. Translating it yields CASSIPGNRYEQYF.

This chain connects TRBV4-3 to TRBJ1-2; D is unresolved. Trimming cost V 4 bases and J 4 bases, with 13 bases left between them. The length of the CDR3 is 14 residues. Germline loops: CDR1 LGHNA, CDR2 YSLEER. Here the CDR3 DNA reads TGCGCCAGCAGCCCGCCCGGCGGAACCTATGGCTACACCTTC. This translates into CASSPPGGTYGYTF.

V and J are TRBV28 and TRBJ2-1; 11 bases fit TRBD2. Trimming at V came to 3 bases and at J to 9 bases, leaving 10 bases not matched to a gene. Looked up from germline, CDR1 is MDHEN and CDR2 is SYDVKM. CDR3 size: 16 residues. CDR3 coding DNA: TGTGCCAGCAGTTTCCTGCCTAGCGGGGGGTTTGGTGAGCAGTTCTTC. Amino acid sequence: CASSFLPSGGFGEQFF.